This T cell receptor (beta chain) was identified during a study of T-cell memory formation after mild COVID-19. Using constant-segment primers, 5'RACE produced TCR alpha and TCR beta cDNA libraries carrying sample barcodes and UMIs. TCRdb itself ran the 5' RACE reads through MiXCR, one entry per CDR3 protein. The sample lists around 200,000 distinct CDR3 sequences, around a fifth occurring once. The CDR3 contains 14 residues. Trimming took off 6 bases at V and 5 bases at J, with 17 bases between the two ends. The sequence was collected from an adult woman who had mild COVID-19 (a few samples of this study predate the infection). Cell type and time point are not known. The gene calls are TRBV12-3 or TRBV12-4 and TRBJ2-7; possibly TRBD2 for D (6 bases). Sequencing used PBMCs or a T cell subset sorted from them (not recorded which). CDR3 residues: CASSLLLGGDEQYF. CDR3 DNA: TGTGCCAGCAGCCTCTTACTAGGAGGGGACGAGCAGTACTTC.